This T cell receptor beta chain was found in a study of control samples from healthy donors and cancer patients. The repertoire was sequenced with immunoSEQ multiplex PCR; TCRdb's copy has only in-frame clones and lacks some. The table has roughly 140,000 clones, nearly 95% seen once. The CDR3 is made up of 15 amino acids. The germline V gene has CDR1 MDHEN and CDR2 SYDVKM. The trim removed 6 bases at V and 0 bases at J, leaving 7 bases unmatched. The sequence derives from a man aged 50 to 60 in good health. Input material: blood. The chain links TRBV28 to TRBJ2-7, with 8 bases fitting TRBD2. CDR3 nucleotides: TGTGCCAGCAGAGAAGCGGGAGCGATCTCCTACGAGCAGTACTTC. Translating gives CASREAGAISYEQYF.